A selection of T cell receptor beta chains follows, all from one sample in a study of blood T cell repertoires in COVID-19. Profiling relied on immunoSEQ multiplex PCR, and the TCRdb table lists in-frame clones only, not all of them. This table holds over 95,000 clones, 85% found once. The sample comprised peripheral blood. The receptors were gathered from a human donor in a cohort sampled during active COVID-19. Each CDR3 is given with its conserved first and last residue. The order of the fields is V gene, J gene, D gene, clone size, CDR3 protein, CDR3 DNA. The D gene is left open where the match is weak. Clone size is not always given. Where it is, it says once, few, many or a class for expanded clones.

>TRBV11-1|TRBJ1-1|NA|NA
CASSTMTGEAFF
TGTGCCAGCAGCACCATGACAGGTGAAGCTTTCTTT
>TRBV6-6|TRBJ1-2|NA|NA
CASSIDSQGYGYTF
TGTGCCAGCAGTATCGACTCGCAGGGCTATGGCTACACCTTC
>TRBV5-1|TRBJ2-7|TRBD1|NA
CASSLGGTGVTYEQYF
TGCGCCAGCAGCTTGGGTGGGACAGGGGTGACCTACGAGCAGTACTTC
>TRBV3-1/TRBV3-2|TRBJ2-3|NA|NA
CASSHLQNTQYF
TGTGCCAGCAGCCATCTACAGAATACGCAGTATTTT
>TRBV28|TRBJ1-5|NA|NA
CASSLWGPQHF
TGTGCCAGCAGTTTATGGGGCCCCCAGCATTTT
>TRBV6-2/TRBV6-3|TRBJ1-6|TRBD1|NA
CASSHRTGQDNSPLHF
TGTGCCAGCAGCCATCGGACAGGTCAAGATAATTCACCCCTCCACTTT
>TRBV28|TRBJ2-5|TRBD1|NA
CASSWDRGPVPQYF
TGTGCCAGCAGCTGGGACAGGGGGCCGGTACCCCAGTACTTC
>TRBV7-9|TRBJ1-3|NA|NA
CASRPDSFSGNTIYF
TGTGCCAGCAGGCCAGACAGTTTCTCTGGAAACACCATATATTTT
>TRBV28|TRBJ1-2|NA|NA
CAISGAGGSYGYTF
TGTGCCATCAGTGGAGCGGGCGGAAGCTATGGCTACACCTTC
>TRBV7-2|TRBJ2-2|TRBD2|NA
CASSLGGGAVGELFF
TGTGCCAGCAGCTTAGGCGGGGGGGCCGTCGGGGAGCTGTTTTTT
>TRBV20-1|TRBJ2-5|TRBD1|NA
CSASDRGQETQYF
TGCAGTGCTAGTGACAGGGGACAAGAGACCCAGTACTTC
>TRBV10-3|TRBJ1-1|NA|NA
CAIRGGHGNTEAFF
TGTGCCATCAGGGGGGGTCACGGGAACACTGAAGCTTTCTTT
>TRBV5-6|TRBJ1-1|TRBD1|NA
CASSWGTGETNTEAFF
TGTGCCAGCAGCTGGGGGACAGGGGAGACGAACACTGAAGCTTTCTTT
>TRBV11-2|TRBJ2-7|NA|NA
CASSSQGESYEQYF
TGTGCCAGCAGCTCCCAAGGAGAGTCCTACGAGCAGTACTTC
>TRBV27|TRBJ1-6|TRBD1|few
CASSVRQGNSPLHF
TGTGCCAGCAGTGTCCGACAGGGGAATTCACCCCTCCACTTT
>TRBV15|TRBJ1-2|NA|NA
CATSRGTTPNYGYTF
TGTGCCACCAGCAGAGGTACGACACCTAACTATGGCTACACCTTC
>TRBV11-2|TRBJ1-1|NA|few
CASSTRVEAFF
TGTGCCAGCAGCACTCGGGTTGAAGCTTTCTTT
>TRBV6-5|TRBJ1-5|TRBD1|once
CASSRGGNQPQHF
TGTGCCAGCAGCAGGGGGGGCAATCAGCCCCAGCATTTT
>TRBV6-5|TRBJ1-1|TRBD1|NA
CASSYATGGDTEAFF
TGTGCCAGCAGTTACGCCACAGGGGGGGACACTGAAGCTTTCTTT
>TRBV5-1|TRBJ2-7|TRBD1|NA
CASSSSPGQGRSYEQYF
TGCGCCAGCAGCTCCTCACCCGGACAGGGGCGTTCCTACGAGCAGTACTTC
>TRBV28|TRBJ2-5|TRBD2|NA
CASNSRGGQETQYF
TGTGCCAGCAACTCTCGGGGGGGGCAAGAGACCCAGTACTTC
>TRBV6-5|TRBJ1-5|TRBD1|NA
CASRQQGARQPQHF
TGTGCCAGCAGACAACAGGGGGCGCGGCAGCCCCAGCATTTT
>TRBV28|TRBJ1-5|TRBD1|NA
CASGGQGAAWPQHF
TGTGCCAGCGGGGGACAGGGGGCCGCTTGGCCCCAGCATTTT
>TRBV4-1|TRBJ2-7|TRBD2|NA
CASSHGSGDSYEQYF
TGCGCCAGCAGTCATGGGAGCGGGGACTCCTACGAGCAGTACTTC
>TRBV18|TRBJ2-2|NA|NA
CASSSSQGTGELFF
TGTGCCAGCTCATCATCACAGGGAACCGGGGAGCTGTTTTTT
>TRBV6-5|TRBJ2-3|NA|NA
CAIPGVSTDTQYF
TGTGCCATCCCCGGGGTTAGCACAGATACGCAGTATTTT
>TRBV10-2|TRBJ2-1|TRBD2|NA
CASSDSKRGPQVEQFF
TGCGCCAGCAGTGATAGTAAGCGGGGGCCCCAGGTGGAGCAGTTCTTC
>TRBV3-1/TRBV3-2|TRBJ2-1|NA|NA
CASSQDAVRTTEAFF
TGTGCCAGCAGCCAAGATGCGGTCAGGACTACAGAGGCGTTCTTC
>TRBV5-1|TRBJ2-7|TRBD1|NA
CASSQQGAAYEQYF
TGCGCCAGCAGCCAACAGGGGGCCGCCTACGAGCAGTACTTC
>TRBV7-9|TRBJ1-2|NA|NA
CASSLGSTGTNYGYTF
TGTGCCAGCAGCTTAGGTTCGACTGGAACTAACTATGGCTACACCTTC
>TRBV6-2/TRBV6-3|TRBJ1-4|TRBD1|NA
CASSYSPGQGNEKLFF
TGTGCCAGCAGTTACTCCCCGGGACAGGGGAATGAAAAACTGTTTTTT
>TRBV6-5|TRBJ2-5|NA|NA
CASSYSWGLETQYF
TGTGCCAGCAGTTACTCGTGGGGGCTGGAGACCCAGTACTTC
>TRBV7-2|TRBJ1-5|TRBD1|NA
CASSLSQGGQPQHF
TGTGCCAGCAGCTTATCGCAGGGGGGTCAGCCCCAGCATTTT
>TRBV29-1|TRBJ2-7|TRBD2|NA
CSVTERGGPSSNEQYF
TGCAGCGTCACGGAGCGGGGGGGCCCTTCTTCAAACGAGCAGTACTTC
>TRBV6-2/TRBV6-3|TRBJ2-1|TRBD2|once
CASSDGLAGVNEQFF
TGTGCCAGCAGCGACGGACTAGCGGGGGTCAATGAGCAGTTCTTC
>TRBV9|TRBJ2-2|NA|NA
CASSSQNTGELFF
TGTGCCAGCAGCTCCCAGAACACCGGGGAGCTGTTTTTT
>TRBV24-1|TRBJ2-1|TRBD1|NA
CATRDRGFNEQFF
TGTGCCACCCGGGACAGGGGATTCAATGAGCAGTTCTTC
>TRBV29-1|TRBJ1-2|TRBD1|once
CSSRQGDGYTF
TGCAGCTCGAGACAGGGGGATGGCTACACCTTC
>TRBV5-1|TRBJ2-3|NA|once
CASSRGVQGDNTDTQYF
TGCGCCAGCAGCCGGGGGGTACAGGGGGATAACACAGATACGCAGTATTTT
>TRBV28|TRBJ2-7|TRBD2|few
CASSLLRTSIEQYF
TGTGCCAGCAGTTTATTACGGACTAGTATCGAGCAGTACTTC
>TRBV14|TRBJ2-1|TRBD2|few
CASSQALAGGRQFF
TGTGCCAGCAGCCAAGCACTAGCGGGGGGGCGCCAGTTCTTC
>TRBV6-5|TRBJ2-7|TRBD1|once
CASSPDRGYEQYF
TGTGCCAGCAGTCCCGACAGGGGGTACGAGCAGTACTTC
>TRBV20-1|TRBJ2-6|NA|NA
CSASVQASGANVLTF
TGCAGTGCTAGTGTTCAGGCCTCTGGGGCCAACGTCCTGACTTTC